The 19 T cell receptor beta chains below all came from one sample that was sequenced in a study of identical twins. TCRdb fed the 5' RACE reads into MiXCR, producing one record per CDR3 protein. Of some 710,000 distinct CDR3 sequences in the sample, 5.5% to 6.5% were seen once. The sequenced sample consisted of naive T cells sorted from blood. Every receptor here comes from a young man in good health.

This clonotype has at least ten counts. The V and J genes are TRBV11-2 and TRBJ2-7, with 8 bases lining up with TRBD1. Losses at the gene ends were 6 bases for V and 3 bases for J; bases not matched to a gene: 19. This CDR3 spans 18 amino acids. Per the germline V gene, CDR1 is SGHAT and CDR2 is FQNNGV. CDR3 amino acids: CASRMTGALEAGLYEQYF. CDR3 sequence (DNA): TGTGCCAGCAGGATGACAGGGGCTTTGGAGGCGGGACTCTACGAGCAGTACTTC.

This clonotype was counted a few times. V is TRBV3-1 and J is TRBJ1-1; 8 bases are a match to TRBD1. Germline lookup yields CDR1 LGHDT and CDR2 YNNKEL (reference sequence). The CDR3 sequence is 16 residues long. V was pared by 5 bases and J by 6 bases, with 14 bases of the junction left unmatched. CDR3 amino acids: CASSDQGASSDAEAFF. In nucleotides, the CDR3 is TGTGCCAGCAGCGATCAGGGGGCGTCCAGCGATGCTGAAGCTTTCTTT.

The count of this clonotype is one. Being one base from a much bigger clone, this may be a read error. The V gene is TRBV11-2, the J gene TRBJ2-7, with TRBD1 matching 10 bases. This CDR3 is 15 amino acids long. Looked up from germline, CDR1 is SGHAT and CDR2 is FQNNGV. With 5 bases clipped from V and 1 base from J, the junction kept 5 bases outside the gene matches. The CDR3 sequence is CASSNGTGESYEQYF. CDR3 coding DNA: TGTGCCAGCAGCAACGGGACAGGGGAATCCTACGAGCAGTACTTC.

There are a few counts of this clonotype. This chain links TRBV12-3 or TRBV12-4 with TRBJ2-1; D not certain. Trimming cost V 1 base and J 3 bases, with 10 bases left between them. The CDR3 extends over 15 amino acids. The CDR3 coding sequence is TGTGCCAGCAGTTTAGGAGCAAATTTCTACAATGAGCAGTTCTTC. Translation: CASSLGANFYNEQFF.

This clonotype was counted at least ten times. This sequence joins TRBV20-1 and TRBJ1-1; D remains unclear. V was cut by 6 bases and J by 5 bases, with 10 bases left in between. The CDR3 length is 11 residues. CDR1 and CDR2 (germline): DFQATT, SNEGSKA (reference sequence). The CDR3 spells CSALQDTEAFF. The CDR3 bases are TGCAGTGCCCTTCAAGATACTGAAGCTTTCTTT.

This chain links TRBV6-2 or TRBV6-3 with TRBJ1-5; D is unresolved. The CDR3 totals 15 residues. From germline, CDR1 is MNHEY and CDR2 SVGEGT. V lost 2 bases, J lost 3 bases, and 11 bases lay in between. The CDR3 DNA follows: TGTGCCAGCAGTTACGCACTAGGGCCCAATCAGCCCCAGCATTTT. Amino acids: CASSYALGPNQPQHF.

This clonotype has a handful of counts. The chain uses TRBV27 and TRBJ2-2; the D is unclear. The CDR3 has 16 amino acids. Between the trimmed V and J ends, which lost 5 bases and 1 base, there was a span of 14 bases. Per germline, CDR1 MNHEY and CDR2 SMNVEV (reference sequence). The DNA for the CDR3 is TGTGCCAGCAGTCCCTCGGCCCAACTGAACACCGGGGAGCTGTTTTTT. Translation gives CASSPSAQLNTGELFF.

There are many counts of this clonotype. Here the CDR3 DNA reads TGCAGTGCTAACAGGTATAGCAATCAGCCCCAGCATTTT. Translated: CSANRYSNQPQHF. V usage is TRBV20-1 and J usage is TRBJ1-5, with D possibly TRBD1 on 5 matching bases. The CDR3 spans 13 residues. Germline CDR1 and CDR2: DFQATT and SNEGSKA (reference sequence). The germline V and J ends were trimmed by 4 bases and 0 bases, with 7 bases remaining between them.

The sample holds many counts of this clonotype. This sequence joins TRBV10-3 and TRBJ2-3; a weak D match, TRBD2 (6 bases). The CDR3 extends over 15 amino acids. V lost 8 bases and J lost 1, with 16 bases in between. Germline CDR1 and CDR2: ENHRY and SYGVKD. The CDR3 here is CAISAEGLGTDTQYF. The CDR3 bases are TGTGCCATCTCAGCGGAGGGGCTGGGCACAGATACGCAGTATTTT.

This clonotype was found many times. At one end, the junction sequence differs from germline, possibly due to a read error. This sequence joins TRBV20-1 and TRBJ1-1; a weak D match, TRBD1 (5 bases). This CDR3 is 12 amino acids long. The V gene's germline CDR1 is DFQATT and CDR2 SNEGSKA (reference sequence). The CDR3 loop is CSAKHSGTAAFF. CDR3 DNA sequence: TGCAGTGCCAAACATTCCGGGACTGCAGCTTTCTTT.

The chain has TRBV15 and TRBJ2-3; D may be TRBD2 (5 bases). Germline V gene lookup returns CDR1 LNHNV and CDR2 YYDKDF (reference sequence). The CDR3 is 18 amino acids. V was shortened by 0 bases and J by 4 bases, with 20 bases between the two germline ends. CDR3 residues: CATSRDLGAIRGADTQYF. The CDR3 region has the DNA TGTGCCACCAGCAGAGATTTAGGAGCGATCCGGGGTGCAGATACGCAGTATTTT.

The genes are TRBV7-4 and TRBJ2-7, with TRBD2 identical over 7 bases. Germline V gene data show CDR1 as SGHVT and CDR2 as SQSDAQ. The CDR3 runs 15 residues. Trimming removed 1 base from V and 3 bases from J; junction bases left unmatched: 6. In nucleotides, the CDR3 is TGTGCCAGCAGCTTAGTCGCGGGAGAATACTACGAGCAGTACGTC. Amino acid sequence: CASSLVAGEYYEQYV.

This clonotype has more than one count but fewer than ten. The genes are TRBV28 and TRBJ2-5, with D maybe TRBD2 (6 bases). This CDR3 contains 15 residues. The germline CDR1 and CDR2 sequences are MDHEN and SYDVKM. Deletions cut 11 bases from V and 0 bases from J, with 19 bases between. CDR3 nucleotides: TGTGCCGGAACAAATTCCGGGGACTACCAAGAGACCCAGTACTTC. Its translation is CAGTNSGDYQETQYF.

There are a few counts of this clonotype. This chain joins TRBV5-5 and TRBJ2-7; TRBD2 is a possible D gene (5 bases). The CDR3 totals 13 residues. With 1 base removed from V and 0 bases from J, the gap between germline ends came to 5 bases. In germline, CDR1 is SGHKS, CDR2 YYEKEE (reference sequence). CDR3 in DNA: TGTGCCAGCAGCTTGACTAGCTCCTACGAGCAGTACGTC. This codes for CASSLTSSYEQYV.

The V gene is TRBV4-3, the J gene TRBJ2-6, with D perhaps matching TRBD1 (6 bases). The V and J ends lost 3 bases and 6 bases respectively, with 12 bases between them. The CDR3 totals 15 residues. Germline CDR1 LGHNA, CDR2 YSLEER. The CDR3 reads CASSHGQSQANVLTF. The CDR3 nucleotides are TGCGCCAGCAGCCACGGACAGAGTCAGGCCAACGTCCTGACTTTC.

This clonotype was seen ten or more times. This chain joins TRBV5-1 and TRBJ2-2; TRBD1 aligns across 11 bases. Trimming took 4 bases from V and 5 from J; bases not matched to a gene: 7. The germline V gene encodes CDR1 SGHRS and CDR2 YFSETQ. This CDR3 spans 16 amino acids. CDR3 loop: CASSRGTGGRTGELFF. CDR3 in DNA: TGCGCCAGCAGCCGAGGGACAGGGGGTCGGACCGGGGAGCTGTTTTTT.

The rearrangement joins TRBV6-2 or TRBV6-3 to TRBJ2-7; 7 nucleotides align to TRBD2. From germline, CDR1 is MNHEY and CDR2 SVGEGT. This CDR3 comprises 15 residues. The V segment lost 6 bases and the J segment 1 base; nucleotides outside the gene matches: 9. CDR3 sequence: CASREGGGWSYEQYF. CDR3 DNA: TGTGCCAGCAGGGAAGGCGGGGGATGGTCCTACGAGCAGTACTTC.

This clonotype was counted only a few times. The gene calls are TRBV4-1 and TRBJ1-2, with TRBD1 matching 7 bases. Trimming took 1 base from V and 0 from J; bases not matched to a gene: 5. Germline CDR1 MGHRA, CDR2 YSYEKL. This CDR3 spans 16 amino acids. Written as DNA, the CDR3 is TGCGCCAGCAGCCAAGCTTCAGGGGGTCCTAACTATGGCTACACCTTC. This sequence encodes CASSQASGGPNYGYTF.

This clonotype was seen more than once but under ten times. V gene TRBV12-3 or TRBV12-4 combines with J gene TRBJ2-5; D is possibly TRBD2 (5 bases). V was trimmed by 7 bases and J by 2 bases, leaving 41 bases between them. The CDR3 contains 23 residues. CDR3: CASTIPGLVSRDPVPEFQETQYF. The CDR3, as DNA: TGTGCCAGCACCATCCCCGGACTGGTTTCAAGAGACCCAGTACCCGAGTTTCAAGAGACCCAGTACTTC.